This T cell receptor beta chain comes out of a study of graft-versus-host responses after intestinal transplantation (dated by TCRdb to about 2021). Study-wide context: Multivisceral, liver-intestinal, or isolated intestinal transplants were received by the recipients. Every recipient was given anti-thymocyte globulin induction, then maintenance tacrolimus and steroids for 3 to 4 years. Graft-versus-host and host-versus-graft alloreactive T cell clones were tracked in the graft, circulation and bone marrow after intestinal transplantation using bulk TCR-beta CDR3 sequencing. To identify alloreactive clones, pre-transplant mixed lymphocyte reaction products were sequenced and then compared with unstimulated pre-transplant donor and recipient T cells. A cohort of 24 intestinal transplant recipients, including one retransplant, was enrolled, and 3 patients lacking pretransplant specimens were excluded. A peak of at least 4% donor T cells among recipient peripheral blood mononuclear cells was the definition used for donor T cell macrochimerism. Rather than going through the commercial service, samples from three later patients were sequenced in-house on an Illumina MiSeq and processed with MiXCR.

Libraries came from the immunoSEQ multiplex PCR assay. For most patients, genomic DNA was isolated using the Qiagen DNeasy Blood and Tissue Kit and was shipped frozen to Adaptive Biotechnologies for TCR sequencing. Adaptive Biotechnologies carried out high-throughput TCR-beta CDR3 sequencing of genomic DNA for most patients. In the paper's pipeline: Adaptive's ImmunoSEQ software supplied the TCR sequencing data for approximately 18 patients, while MiXCR and VDJtools were used to process three other patients. CD4 versus CD8 sorting errors were corrected by removing sequences found in both subsets at a frequency ratio below 5:1. CDR3 nucleotide sequences shared by donor and recipient were removed because the origin of these sequences could not be assigned. At least 2-fold expansion over unstimulated cells and a minimum CFSE-low frequency of 0.002% (template counts) or 0.001% (read counts) were required for clones to be classified as alloreactive. Clones were considered mappable if detected in sequenced pre-transplant spleen, lymph node, or MLR CFSE-low populations of the donor or recipient. The cumulative frequency of alloreactive clones was calculated as a percentage of all sequences, weighted by copy number. In its TCRdb copy, this immuneACCESS table keeps in-frame sequences only and misses some clones. Where compared with another copy, unresolved V genes explain less than half of these, and the others have no known cause. Clone size and the V and J calls come from that table; the DNA yielded D and trimming. The sample profile shows about 89,000 clones; about 95% of them were found once. Roughly 0.2% of the sample comes from the top ten.

This specimen's time point label, per the study, means: cells obtained before transplantation from donor or recipient. CD3+CD4+ and CD3+CD8+ populations were FACS-sorted from unstimulated pre-transplant donor and recipient cells taken from spleen or lymph nodes. In the case of this clone: Its antigen is unknown. One base away there is no much larger clone; base qualities are not given.

The CDR3 runs 17 residues from the cysteine to the phenylalanine. Only CDR3 DNA is held: 51 bases, read in frame from base 1. CDR1 and CDR2, per the germline V gene, are MDHEN and SYDVKM. V is cut by 5 bases and J by 0 bases, and the space between the germline ends is 17 bases. The paper as a whole reports these results and caveats: GvH clones turned up in recipient bone marrow, with some appearing earlier in ileal mucosa or blood, a pattern consistent with an intestinal mucosal origin. High GvH to HvG T cell clonal ratios were observed in the allografts of patients with donor T cell macrochimerism. Early after transplant, declines in HvG clones were associated with peak levels of circulating GvH clones. Conclusions were limited by the relatively low number and heterogeneity of intestinal transplant patients.

Specimen: unstimulated CD4+ T cells sorted from spleen or lymph node cells, collected before transplant. The chain is made from TRBV28 and TRBJ1-5; TRBD1 could be the D gene, as 5 bases match. This sequence originates from a human donor who was the organ donor for an intestinal transplant. This receptor has the CDR3 CASSPAGTKYSNQPQHF. The DNA sequence reads TGTGCCAGCAGTCCCGCCGGGACCAAGTATAGCAATCAGCCCCAGCATTTT.